The 17 T cell receptor beta chains below were found in one sample sequenced in a study of shared clonotypes between healthy human individuals. TCRdb's table, derived via immunoSEQ multiplex PCR, lists solely in-frame clones and lacks some. The sample includes a few million clones, 80% to 95% of them seen just once. The material sequenced was naive CD4+ T cells from PBMCs. Documented subset: CD45RA+ positively selected. Every receptor here comes from a man aged 18-30 years in good health. Some clones in this sample may be carry-over from other donors' samples.

This clone was seen just once. The genes are TRBV28 and TRBJ2-7; D is uncertain. Germline loops: CDR1 MDHEN, CDR2 SYDVKM. The CDR3 has 11 residues. With 2 bases removed from V and 7 bases from J, the gap between germline ends came to 6 bases. CDR3 region: CASSLQWEQYF. The DNA for the CDR3 is TGTGCCAGCAGTTTACAGTGGGAGCAGTACTTC.

This clone was counted a single time. This chain links TRBV18 with TRBJ2-1, with 14 bases fitting TRBD2. The V gene end was trimmed by 6 bases and the J gene end by 7 bases; junction bases not matched to a gene: 5. The germline V gene encodes CDR1 KGHSH and CDR2 LQKENI. This CDR3 region has 15 residues. Written as DNA, the CDR3 is TGTGCCAGCTCGAGCGGGACTAGCGGGAGTAATGAGCAGTTCTTC. Amino acid sequence: CASSSGTSGSNEQFF. Full variable domain (missing parts from reference TRBV18 and TRBJ2-1): NAGVMQNPRHLVRRRGQEARLRCSPMKGHSHVYWYRQLPEEGLKFMVYLQKENIIDESGMPKERFSAEFPKEGPSILRIQQVVRGDSAAYFCASSSGTSGSNEQFFGPGTRLTVL.

The V and J genes are TRBV5-4 and TRBJ2-7, with TRBD2 matching over 12 bases. Germline V gene data show CDR1 as SGHNT and CDR2 as YYREEE (reference sequence). Trimming removed 4 bases from V and 3 bases from J; junction bases left unmatched: 5. This CDR3 spans 15 amino acids. The CDR3: CASSPGTSGFYEQYF. The CDR3 nucleotides read TGTGCCAGCAGCCCGGGGACTAGCGGGTTCTACGAGCAGTACTTC.

This chain connects TRBV11-3 to TRBJ2-2, with TRBD2 matching over 7 bases. The CDR3 is 14 residues long. The germline gives CDR1 SGHNT, CDR2 YENEEA. Unmatched junction bases numbered 0, after V lost 1 base and J lost 4 bases. CDR3 bases: TGTGCCAGCAGCTTAGGACTAGCCACCGGGGAGCTGTTTTTT. It specifies CASSLGLATGELFF.

The gene calls are TRBV6-5 and TRBJ2-7, with 9 bases identical to TRBD1. From germline, CDR1 is MNHEY and CDR2 SVGAGI. The CDR3 is 15 amino acids. Trimming cost V 3 bases and J 3 bases; bases outside gene matches: 6. This CDR3 is CASSYIAGQGYEQYF. The CDR3 bases are TGTGCCAGCAGTTATATTGCGGGACAGGGCTACGAGCAGTACTTC.

Comment on this clone: Other DNA variants within this sample encode the same CDR3. The chain has TRBV5-1 and TRBJ1-2; TRBD1 aligns across 7 bases. Per germline, CDR1 SGHRS and CDR2 YFSETQ. This CDR3 is built from 14 residues. With V trimmed by 0 bases and J by 3 bases, 2 bases remained unmatched. The CDR3 DNA sequence: TGCGCCAGCAGCTTGGGACAGGGAGACTATGGCTACACCTTC. The encoded protein is CASSLGQGDYGYTF.

V and J are TRBV29-1 and TRBJ1-3, with D perhaps matching TRBD1 (6 bases). The germline V gene encodes CDR1 SQVTM and CDR2 ANQGSEA. The V and J ends lost 7 bases and 0 bases respectively, with 13 bases between them. This CDR3 contains 14 residues. The CDR3 DNA reads as TGCAGCGCCTGGGACAATTACTCTGGAAACACCATATATTTT. Its protein product is CSAWDNYSGNTIYF.

The chain joins TRBV28 to TRBJ2-5, with TRBD2 matching over 7 bases. V lost 8 bases to trimming and J lost 0 bases; unmatched junction nucleotides: 3. CDR3 length: 13 residues. The germline V gene has CDR1 MDHEN and CDR2 SYDVKM. This chain's CDR3 is CASRLADQETQYF. The CDR3 nucleotides read TGTGCCAGCCGGCTAGCGGACCAAGAGACCCAGTACTTC.

The chain combines TRBV6-1 with TRBJ1-1; D is unresolved. CDR1 MNHNS and CDR2 SASEGT come from the germline V gene. The V end was cut by 0 bases, the J end by 6 bases, with 11 bases between. The CDR3 has 14 amino acids. CDR3 coding DNA: TGTGCCAGCAGTGAAGCGCTTCGGGAGCCTGAAGCTTTCTTT. This encodes CASSEALREPEAFF.

This clone was recorded once. The V gene is TRBV19, the J gene TRBJ1-1; D unresolved. This CDR3 contains 15 residues. V lost 4 bases to trimming and J lost 5 bases, with 17 bases between them. CDR1 is LNHDA and CDR2 is SQIVND in the germline V gene (reference sequence). Written as DNA, the CDR3 is TGTGCCAGTAGTACCGGATCAGCGTCACCGACTGAAGCTTTCTTT. It specifies CASSTGSASPTEAFF.

The chain joins TRBV27 to TRBJ2-5, with unresolved D. Germline V gene lookup returns CDR1 MNHEY and CDR2 SMNVEV (reference sequence). V was pared by 1 base and J by 5 bases, with 14 bases between. This CDR3 has 15 amino acids. In nucleotides, the CDR3 is TGTGCCAGCAGTTTATTTGCGACCCTGGGGGAGACCCAGTACTTC. Amino acid sequence: CASSLFATLGETQYF.

The count of this clone is one. The chain has TRBV28 and TRBJ2-7, with 7 bases matching TRBD2. J gave up 6 bases and V 7 bases, and 18 bases lay outside the gene matches. Germline loops: CDR1 MDHEN, CDR2 SYDVKM. There are 16 residues in the CDR3. CDR3 amino acids: CASIGAGVGNLREQYF. Written as DNA, the CDR3 is TGTGCCAGCATTGGTGCGGGAGTTGGTAATTTGCGCGAGCAGTACTTC.

Only one count was recorded for this clone. The chain links TRBV4-2 to TRBJ2-1; 16 bases map to TRBD2. The CDR3 consists of 19 residues. Germline CDR1 is LGHNA and CDR2 is YNFKEQ. Unmatched junction bases numbered 12, after V lost 4 bases and J lost 6 bases. CDR3 in DNA: TGTGCCAGCAGCCTATTTCCGGGACTAGCGGGAGGGAAATCCAATGAGCAGTTCTTC. Amino acid sequence: CASSLFPGLAGGKSNEQFF.

This clone was seen only once. The chain carries TRBV5-1 and TRBJ2-1; 7 bases are shared with TRBD2. V was clipped by 1 base and J by 8 bases; unmatched bases: 12. The germline CDR1 and CDR2 sequences are SGHRS and YFSETQ. The CDR3 covers 16 residues. DNA of the CDR3: TGCGCCAGCAGCTTGTCGGGACCCGGGGAGGGCGATGAGCAGTTCTTC. It translates to CASSLSGPGEGDEQFF.

The rearrangement uses TRBV5-1 and TRBJ2-7, with a possible D match to TRBD1 (5 bases). The germline gives CDR1 SGHRS, CDR2 YFSETQ. The CDR3 contains 14 residues. V lost 4 bases to trimming and J lost 0 bases, with 11 bases between them. The DNA for the CDR3 is TGCGCCAGCAGCGCCCGACAGAACTCCTACGAGCAGTACTTC. Residues: CASSARQNSYEQYF.

The chain carries TRBV18 and TRBJ2-5; a weak D match, TRBD1 (7 bases). Per germline, CDR1 KGHSH and CDR2 LQKENI. The CDR3 covers 14 residues. Trimming shortened V by 0 bases and J by 4 bases, and 9 bases separated the two germline ends. The CDR3 DNA reads as TGTGCCAGCTCACCACCCAGGGGGGTAGAGACCCAGTACTTC. This sequence encodes CASSPPRGVETQYF. The full variable domain, in which reference TRBV18 and TRBJ2-5 provide the parts outside the CDR3, is NAGVMQNPRHLVRRRGQEARLRCSPMKGHSHVYWYRQLPEEGLKFMVYLQKENIIDESGMPKERFSAEFPKEGPSILRIQQVVRGDSAAYFCASSPPRGVETQYFGPGTRLLVL.

This chain links TRBV5-4 with TRBJ2-7; tentative D call: TRBD2 (6 bases). The germline V and J ends were trimmed by 7 bases and 5 bases, with 22 bases remaining between them. The V gene's germline CDR1 is SGHNT and CDR2 YYREEE (reference sequence). The CDR3 is made up of 15 amino acids. The CDR3 spells CASSPKGGRSHEQYF. The CDR3 nucleotides are TGTGCCAGCTCTCCTAAGGGAGGTCGGTCCCACGAGCAGTACTTC.